Each of the 20 T cell receptor beta chains below was sequenced from the same sample in a study of CD8+ T cells in alopecia areata. Treatment here: oral pan-JAK inhibitor, 5-10 mg twice daily. Isolated RNA was reverse transcribed into cDNA used as the sequencing template. TCRdb's table, derived via immunoSEQ multiplex PCR, lists solely in-frame clones and lacks some. Here the sample spans approximately 200,000 clones, over 45% being singletons. The sequences come from CD4+ T cells sorted from blood, collected at week 24, from a patient treated with tofacitinib. Receptor source: a human donor with alopecia areata.

V and J are TRBV7-2 and TRBJ1-2; 10 nucleotides line up with TRBD1. V shed 6 bases and J 6 bases; nucleotides not matched to a gene: 4. Germline assignment: CDR1 SGHTA and CDR2 FQGNSA. This CDR3 has 13 residues. The CDR3 nucleotides read TGTGCCAGCAGGAGGGACAGGGGCGATGGCTACACCTTC. Its translation: CASRRDRGDGYTF.

The rearrangement joins TRBV7-8 to TRBJ2-1; 8 positions match TRBD2. CDR3 length: 16 residues. V lost 5 bases to trimming and J lost 0 bases; unmatched junction nucleotides: 6. The germline gives CDR1 SGHVS, CDR2 FQNEAQ. The CDR3 coding sequence is TGTGCCAGCAGCCCCCGGGGGGGGAGCTCCTACAATGAGCAGTTCTTC. Translation gives CASSPRGGSSYNEQFF.

This clone appeared once. The V gene is TRBV2, the J gene TRBJ1-2; TRBD1 matches at 10 bases. The CDR3 spans 12 residues. Germline CDR1 is SNHLY and CDR2 is FYNNEI. Losses at the gene ends were 6 bases for V and 8 bases for J; bases not matched to a gene: 3. CDR3 amino acids: CASSETGGGYTF. The CDR3 DNA sequence: TGTGCCAGCAGCGAGACAGGGGGCGGCTACACCTTC.

CDR3 bases: TGCGCCAGCAGCGCCGACAACAATCAGCCCCAGCATTTT. This codes for CASSADNNQPQHF. This rearrangement joins TRBV5-1 to TRBJ1-5; D remains unclear. The V gene lost 4 bases and the J gene lost 3 bases, with 8 bases spanning the gap. In germline, CDR1 is SGHRS, CDR2 YFSETQ. The CDR3 loop spans 13 amino acids.

V gene TRBV9 combines with J gene TRBJ2-2, with 11 bases fitting TRBD2. Losses at the gene ends were 3 bases for V and 0 bases for J; bases not matched to a gene: 4. The CDR3 extends over 17 amino acids. The V gene's germline CDR1 is SGDLS and CDR2 YYNGEE. As DNA, the CDR3 is TGTGCCAGCAGCGCACCGACTAGCGGGGCGAACACCGGGGAGCTGTTTTTT. It codes for CASSAPTSGANTGELFF.

The chain combines TRBV7-2 with TRBJ2-1; 7 nucleotides match TRBD2. V shed 1 base, J shed 9 bases, and the junction held 9 bases outside the gene matches. This CDR3 region has 15 residues. Germline V CDR1 and CDR2: SGHTA, FQGNSA. CDR3 loop: CASSLVSGGRGEQFF. The CDR3 DNA follows: TGTGCCAGCAGCTTAGTGTCGGGAGGACGGGGTGAGCAGTTCTTC.

The V gene is TRBV9, the J gene TRBJ1-2, with 10 bases fitting TRBD1. This CDR3 has 15 amino acids. With 3 bases clipped from V and 6 bases from J, the junction kept 8 bases outside the gene matches. Germline V gene lookup returns CDR1 SGDLS and CDR2 YYNGEE. CDR3 sequence (DNA): TGTGCCAGCAGCGGAGCCGGGACAGGGGCTGATGGCTACACCTTC. Translating gives CASSGAGTGADGYTF.

The table lists this clone with a count of one. The chain recombines TRBV29-1 with TRBJ1-4; D is unclear. V lost 4 bases, J lost 8 bases, and 8 bases lay in between. Per the germline V gene, CDR1 is SQVTM and CDR2 is ANQGSEA. The CDR3 consists of 11 residues. The CDR3 DNA reads TGCAGCGTTGTTTTTGGAGAAAAACTGTTTTTT. Its translation is CSVVFGEKLFF.

V and J are TRBV10-3 and TRBJ1-5, with 9 bases fitting TRBD1. J gave up 3 bases and V 4 bases, and 10 bases lay outside the gene matches. Germline assignment: CDR1 ENHRY and CDR2 SYGVKD. This CDR3 spans 17 amino acids. The CDR3 nucleotides are TGTGCCATCAGTGCGGACAGGGGATTTCTTAACAATCAGCCCCAGCATTTT. Translation gives CAISADRGFLNNQPQHF.

CDR3 coding DNA: TGTGCCTGGAGTCGGCAGGTGGCGGGCACTGAAGCTTTCTTT. It is translated as CAWSRQVAGTEAFF. The chain joins TRBV30 to TRBJ1-1; D unresolved. Germline assignment: CDR1 GTSNPN and CDR2 SVGIG (reference sequence). The CDR3 sequence is 14 residues long. Trimming left V 2 bases short and J 4 bases short, with 14 bases between.

The chain employs TRBV10-3 and TRBJ1-2; D gene uncertain. The CDR3 is 12 amino acids. From germline, CDR1 is ENHRY and CDR2 SYGVKD. V was clipped by 5 bases and J by 8 bases, with 12 bases between them. CDR3: CAISNRSGGYTF. In nucleotides, the CDR3 is TGTGCCATCAGTAACAGAAGCGGAGGCTACACCTTC.

The chain joins TRBV6-6 to TRBJ2-3, with D hard to call. Trimming removed 8 bases from V and 4 bases from J, with 7 bases in between. Looked up from germline, CDR1 is MNHNY and CDR2 is SVGAGI (reference sequence). This CDR3 contains 11 residues. The DNA of the CDR3 is TGTGCCAGCTGTACTGCAGATACGCAGTATTTT. Its protein is CASCTADTQYF.

The genes are TRBV27 and TRBJ2-1, with TRBD2 identical over 12 bases. The V gene end was trimmed by 5 bases and the J gene end by 8 bases; junction bases not matched to a gene: 10. The CDR3 runs to 16 residues. The germline V gene encodes CDR1 MNHEY and CDR2 SMNVEV (reference sequence). CDR3 DNA sequence: TGTGCCAGCAGTCCTTACCTAGCGGGAGGGCCGGATGAGCAGTTCTTC. Translated: CASSPYLAGGPDEQFF.

This clone was counted only a few times. The chain uses TRBV5-4 and TRBJ1-6; D gene uncertain. Germline CDR1 and CDR2: SGHNT and YYREEE (reference sequence). V shed 3 bases and J shed 7 bases, with 20 bases lying between them. CDR3 length: 17 residues. The CDR3 reads CASSWTALGFANSPLHF. The DNA for the CDR3 is TGTGCCAGCAGCTGGACCGCGCTTGGGTTTGCGAATTCACCCCTCCACTTT. The variable domain in full, completed from reference TRBV5-4 and TRBJ1-6, reads ETGVTQSPTHLIKTRGQQVTLRCSSQSGHNTVSWYQQALGQGPQFIFQYYREEENGRGNFPPRFSGLQFPNYSSELNVNALELDDSALYLCASSWTALGFANSPLHFGNGTRLTVT.

The chain recombines TRBV9 with TRBJ1-2; D might be TRBD1 (5 bases). Deletions cut 0 bases from V and 0 bases from J, with 9 bases between. Germline CDR1 reads SGDLS; CDR2 reads YYNGEE. This CDR3 has 15 amino acids. The CDR3 region has the DNA TGTGCCAGCAGCGTAGGACAGCTAGCTAACTATGGCTACACCTTC. Residues: CASSVGQLANYGYTF.

In this sample, this clone turned up once. V is TRBV20-1 and J is TRBJ2-5; no firm D call. The CDR3 has 11 residues. The V gene lost 7 bases and the J gene lost 1 base, with 7 bases spanning the gap. From germline, CDR1 is DFQATT and CDR2 SNEGSKA (reference sequence). In DNA form, the CDR3 reads TGCAGTGGTATCAGCCAAGAGACCCAGTACTTC. Protein sequence: CSGISQETQYF.

This chain uses TRBV27 with TRBJ1-2; 9 bases are shared with TRBD1. The CDR3 contains 14 residues. V gave up 8 bases and J gave up 4 bases; unmatched junction bases: 8. Germline V CDR1 and CDR2: MNHEY, SMNVEV (reference sequence). The CDR3 bases are TGTGCCAGCGGCCCGGGACAGGGCGGCTATGGCTACACCTTC. Translation: CASGPGQGGYGYTF.

This chain joins TRBV27 and TRBJ1-2; D gene uncertain. The ends were cut back, 6 bases at V and 4 bases at J, with 9 bases in the middle. CDR1 is MNHEY, CDR2 SMNVEV, per germline (reference sequence). CDR3 length equals 12 residues. The CDR3 DNA follows: TGTGCCAGCAGGCGGGTGCCCTATGGCTACACCTTC. Its protein product is CASRRVPYGYTF.

The rearrangement links TRBV30 to TRBJ1-4, with a possible D match to TRBD1 (5 bases). CDR1 and CDR2 from the germline V gene are GTSNPN and SVGIG (reference sequence). The V gene lost 0 bases and the J gene lost 4 bases, with 12 bases spanning the gap. The CDR3 length is 15 residues. The CDR3 DNA reads TGTGCCTGGAGTGTAAATATGGGGGATAATGAAAAACTGTTTTTT. Its translation: CAWSVNMGDNEKLFF.

The chain links TRBV7-9 to TRBJ2-5; no reliable D call. Germline CDR1 and CDR2: SEHNR and FQNEAQ (reference sequence). The CDR3 loop spans 12 amino acids. V was cut by 0 bases and J by 5 bases, with 4 bases left in between. The CDR3 nucleotides read TGTGCCAGCAGCTTAGCGCCGGAGACCCAGTACTTC. It encodes CASSLAPETQYF. Complete variable domain (other parts from reference TRBV7-9 and TRBJ2-5): DTGVSQNPRHKITKRGQNVTFRCDPISEHNRLYWYRQTLGQGPEFLTYFQNEAQLEKSRLLSDRFSAERPKGSFSTLEIQRTEQGDSAMYLCASSLAPETQYFGPGTRLLVL.